This record covers a single T cell receptor beta chain. The antigen is not known. The sample belongs to a study of T cell repertoires in cytomegalovirus infection. Whole-study findings and limits: HLA-C-restricted CMV-specific TCR beta clonotypes prevailed in the ex vivo response.

V was cut by 1 base and J by 4 bases, with 16 bases left in between. The CDR3 length is 16 residues. CDR1 is SGHDN and CDR2 is FVKESK in the germline V gene. From the reads, TCRdb called clonotypes with MiXCR, one entry per CDR3 protein. Of under 850,000 distinct CDR3 sequences in the sample, less than 40% were seen once. The source of this sequence is a human donor in good health (CMV status not recorded). Some clones in this sample may be carry-over from other donors' samples. The sample taken for sequencing was PBMCs. The genes are TRBV14 and TRBJ2-5; maybe TRBD1 (8 bases). The DNA of the CDR3 is TGTGCCAGCAGCCAAGTTTGGACAGGGAGGGCAGAGACCCAGTACTTC. This encodes CASSQVWTGRAETQYF.